This T cell receptor beta chain derives from a study of OX40 agonist ivuxolimab in advanced cancers. About the full investigation: Ivuxolimab, which targeted the costimulatory receptor OX40 (CD134), was an agonistic, fully human IgG2 monoclonal antibody. Partial responses occurred in three dose-escalation patients, of whom one had hepatocellular carcinoma and two had cutaneous melanoma. In the dose-escalation cohort, 82.7% of patients were male, and the mean age was roughly 60 years, with a range of roughly 20 to 80. Among the roughly 52 dose-escalation patients, around 20 had hepatocellular carcinoma, 15 or so melanoma, 9 renal cell carcinoma and 9 head and neck cancer. The monotherapy dose-escalation portion (N of about 47 patients) of the phase I ivuxolimab trial is reported in the paper. Prior anti-PD-1, anti-PD-L1 or anti-CTLA-4 therapy was permitted, and approximately 40% of dose-escalation patients had received checkpoint inhibitors. The point of sequencing TCRbeta in the periphery was to test whether ivuxolimab changed TCR sequence diversity and drove clonal T-cell expansion. Intravenous ivuxolimab was administered to patients every 2 weeks at six dose levels: 0.01, 0.1, 0.3, 1.5, 3 and 10 mg/kg.

CDR1 and CDR2, per the germline V gene, are SNHLY and FYNNEI. The germline V end is reduced by 8 bases and the J end by 2 bases; junction bases left unmatched: 8. Including cysteine and phenylalanine, the CDR3 has 15 amino acids. This entry keeps only the CDR3 DNA: 45 bases, framed from base 1. A few counts support this clone. Its antigen is not yet known. Base qualities are not recorded, but no much larger clone differs from it by a single base. Genomic DNA was isolated from the sorted cells so that the TCRbeta CDR3 region could be sequenced. The immunoSEQ Assay was used to sequence the TCRbeta CDR3 regions. Imported from immuneACCESS, the table was reduced by TCRdb to in-frame sequences with V and J called. These copies leave out some clones; in studies compared against another copy, an unresolved V gene accounts for under half, and the cause of the remainder is not known. Here the sample has about 62,000 clones; approximately 80% occur a single time. The ten largest clones represent 5.5% of the sample.

The trial excluded patients who had a history of autoimmune disease or were on systemic immunosuppression. Peripheral blood for TCR sequencing was collected from all dose cohorts at baseline, on cycle 4 day 1, and on cycle 7 day 1. Samples came from an open-label, multicenter, first-in-human phase I dose-escalation trial of ivuxolimab. Adults with locally advanced or metastatic head and neck squamous cell, hepatocellular, melanoma or renal cell carcinoma were enrolled in the trial. Before TCR sequencing, CD4+ T cells and CD8+ T cells from peripheral blood were sorted into separate populations. General findings and caveats noted by the study authors: Low levels of normalized T-cell clonal expansion were also shown by some nonresponding patients. After ivuxolimab, expanded clones were on average more numerous among CD8+ T cells than among CD4+ T cells. Which antigens the clonally expanded peripheral T cells were specific for was not determined. At doses from 0.1 to 3.0 mg/kg, clonal expansion was seen in both CD4+ and CD8+ blood T cells between baseline and week 6. In the 0.1-3.0 mg/kg groups, partial responders were among the patients with the lowest normalized peripheral clonal expansion, particularly in CD8+ T cells.

The V and J segments used are TRBV2 and TRBJ1-5; 8 bases in between match TRBD1. The origin of this receptor is an adult with an advanced solid tumor such as melanoma, head and neck, liver or kidney cancer. The sequences come from CD4+ or CD8+ T cells sorted from blood, collected in a trial of the OX40 agonist ivuxolimab. CDR3 protein: CASETGDERNQPQHF. The sequenced DNA: TGTGCCAGCGAGACAGGGGACGAGCGCAATCAGCCCCAGCATTTT.